Sequencing of this TCR beta chain was carried out in a study of blood T cell repertoires in COVID-19. Study information: Donors in the United States, Italy and Spain gave samples during acute or convalescent COVID-19. T cells, B-cell-depleted T cells, or PBMCs provided the cDNA or gDNA that served as material.

Original handling: By means of reference gene primer amplification, nucleated cell counts were estimated. Measured with immunoSEQ multiplex PCR; TCRdb has only the in-frame clones, and not every one. V, J and clone size are those of that table, while D and trimming were read from the DNA. The table records around 100,000 clones, 91% of them present only once. The CDR3 is 15 amino acids. Germline loops: CDR1 GTSNPN, CDR2 SVGIG (reference sequence). V was pared by 4 bases and J by 7 bases, with 22 bases between. The sequence came from a man aged 18 to 35 with acute or convalescent COVID-19. This chain connects TRBV30 to TRBJ1-2, with D possibly being TRBD1 (5 bases). The sample taken for sequencing was peripheral blood. The CDR3 DNA follows: TGTGCCTGGATGGACCGAGCCGGGGGGGTTGCTGGCTACACCTTC. This gives the protein CAWMDRAGGVAGYTF.